The 16 T cell receptor beta chains in this list originate from one sample, sequenced in a study of cytomegalovirus exposure and HLA in healthy donors. Use of 60 Vbeta and 13 Jbeta primers characterized the PCR. Clones were read by immunoSEQ multiplex PCR, and TCRdb kept only the in-frame ones, dropping some. The sample has around 180,000 clones, around 85% seen once; the top ten hold 1%. Source material: PBMCs. The receptors stem from a boy aged 2 to 9 in good health and CMV-seronegative.

V usage is TRBV7-8 and J usage is TRBJ1-1; 7 bases agree with TRBD1. Trimming took 5 bases from V and 4 from J; bases not matched to a gene: 13. CDR1 SGHVS and CDR2 FQNEAQ come from the germline V gene. The length of the CDR3 is 16 residues. The CDR3 is CASSLRPTGPGTEAFF. DNA for the CDR3: TGTGCCAGCAGCCTGAGGCCGACAGGGCCGGGCACTGAAGCTTTCTTT.

The chain has TRBV5-1 and TRBJ2-3, with 8 positions matching TRBD1. CDR3 length: 16 amino acids. V gave up 4 bases and J gave up 3 bases; unmatched junction bases: 10. The germline gives CDR1 SGHRS, CDR2 YFSETQ. The CDR3 protein is CASSLGLGQATDTQYF. As DNA, the CDR3 is TGCGCCAGCAGCCTAGGTTTGGGACAGGCGACAGATACGCAGTATTTT.

This sequence joins TRBV6-6 and TRBJ1-2, with D possibly TRBD1 on 5 matching bases. V dropped 2 bases and J dropped 1 base, with 11 bases sitting between them. This CDR3 is built from 15 residues. From germline, CDR1 is MNHNY and CDR2 SVGAGI (reference sequence). The CDR3 coding sequence is TGTGCCAGCAGTTACACCCAGGGTTTTAACTATGGCTACACCTTC. Protein sequence: CASSYTQGFNYGYTF.

This clone has a single count. The chain carries TRBV6-5 and TRBJ1-6; no reliable D call. Trimming stripped 0 bases from V and 4 bases from J, with 7 bases between. The germline V gene encodes CDR1 MNHEY and CDR2 SVGAGI. The CDR3 sequence is 15 residues long. The CDR3 nucleotides are TGTGCCAGCAGTTACTCGACTGGTTATAATTCACCCCTCCACTTT. It encodes CASSYSTGYNSPLHF.

A few counts support this clone. This sequence joins TRBV2 and TRBJ1-2; 8 bases agree with TRBD1. Germline values: CDR1 SNHLY, CDR2 FYNNEI. This CDR3 has 14 amino acids. The V and J ends lost 3 bases and 4 bases, in that order; junction bases with no gene match: 4. Here the CDR3 reads CASSETGVVYGYTF. The CDR3 DNA reads TGTGCCAGCAGTGAGACAGGGGTGGTCTATGGCTACACCTTC.

The gene calls are TRBV29-1 and TRBJ1-1; D possibly corresponds to TRBD1 (5 bases). The V gene's germline CDR1 is SQVTM and CDR2 ANQGSEA. V dropped 3 bases and J dropped 6 bases, with 11 bases sitting between them. The CDR3 is made up of 12 amino acids. CDR3 loop: CSVEAGLAEAFF. DNA of the CDR3: TGCAGCGTTGAGGCGGGACTCGCTGAAGCTTTCTTT.

This clone was detected only a few times. The rearrangement joins TRBV7-8 to TRBJ2-6, with a possible D match to TRBD1 (5 bases). The V gene lost 6 bases and the J gene lost 0 bases, with 12 bases spanning the gap. Germline assignment: CDR1 SGHVS and CDR2 FQNEAQ. The CDR3 contains 16 residues. CDR3 bases: TGTGCCAGCAGTAAGACAGCACCCTCTGGGGCCAACGTCCTGACTTTC. This gives the protein CASSKTAPSGANVLTF.

The V gene is TRBV5-1, the J gene TRBJ2-7, with TRBD1 matching 8 bases. Losses at the gene ends were 1 base for V and 6 bases for J; bases not matched to a gene: 9. CDR1 is SGHRS and CDR2 is YFSETQ in the germline V gene. The length of the CDR3 is 15 residues. The CDR3 protein is CASSLHPGQVCEQYF. CDR3 DNA: TGCGCCAGCAGCTTGCACCCGGGACAGGTTTGCGAGCAGTACTTC.

V is TRBV10-1 and J is TRBJ2-1; D is perhaps TRBD1 (6 bases). Germline CDR1 is WNHNN and CDR2 is SYGVQD (reference sequence). V dropped 4 bases and J dropped 10 bases, with 11 bases sitting between them. The CDR3 sequence is 12 residues long. CDR3 sequence: CASSGGQLEQFF. CDR3 sequence (DNA): TGCGCCAGCAGTGGGGGGCAATTAGAGCAGTTCTTC.

The CDR3 nucleotides read TGTGCCAGCGCCAGGGCTAATTCACCCCTCCACTTT. Its translation: CASARANSPLHF. The chain employs TRBV6-6 and TRBJ1-6; D is possibly TRBD1 (5 bases). CDR1 and CDR2 (germline): MNHNY, SVGAGI (reference sequence). The length of the CDR3 is 12 residues. Trimming took 8 bases from V and 6 from J, leaving 8 bases between them.

The V and J genes are TRBV5-1 and TRBJ1-4; D gene ambiguous. V dropped 1 base and J dropped 0 bases, with 10 bases sitting between them. CDR1 is SGHRS, CDR2 YFSETQ, per germline. CDR3 length equals 16 residues. CDR3 sequence reads: CASSLLGPATNEKLFF. The CDR3, as DNA: TGCGCCAGCAGCTTGTTGGGCCCGGCAACTAATGAAAAACTGTTTTTT.

This rearrangement joins TRBV18 to TRBJ1-2, with 8 bases aligning to TRBD1. V lost 3 bases, J lost 4 bases, and 4 bases stayed unmatched. Per germline, CDR1 KGHSH and CDR2 LQKENI. The CDR3 runs 14 residues. The CDR3 loop is CASSPYDRGYGYTF. CDR3 bases: TGTGCCAGCTCACCCTACGACAGGGGCTATGGCTACACCTTC. Drawing the rest from reference TRBV18 and TRBJ1-2, the complete variable domain is NAGVMQNPRHLVRRRGQEARLRCSPMKGHSHVYWYRQLPEEGLKFMVYLQKENIIDESGMPKERFSAEFPKEGPSILRIQQVVRGDSAAYFCASSPYDRGYGYTFGSGTRLTVV.

The rearrangement joins TRBV14 to TRBJ2-5, with 10 bases that match TRBD2. There are 16 residues in the CDR3. The germline CDR1 and CDR2 sequences are SGHDN and FVKESK. V trimming: 4 bases; J trimming: 0 bases; junction bases outside the gene matches: 5. The CDR3 DNA reads TGTGCCAGCAGCCCCTGGACTAGCGGCTACCAAGAGACCCAGTACTTC. It specifies CASSPWTSGYQETQYF.

J is TRBJ2-3 and V is TRBV9, with 8 positions matching TRBD2. The CDR3 sequence is 14 residues long. Germline trimming cut 3 bases from V and 4 bases from J; bases unmatched to any gene: 4. CDR1 is SGDLS and CDR2 is YYNGEE in the germline V gene. The DNA of the CDR3 is TGTGCCAGCAGCGGGGGACTAGTTGCAGATACGCAGTATTTT. Its protein product is CASSGGLVADTQYF.

This clone appeared a few times. The chain carries TRBV10-2 and TRBJ1-1; a weak D match, TRBD1 (6 bases). With 6 bases removed from V and 2 bases from J, the gap between germline ends came to 13 bases. The CDR3 is 14 residues long. Per the germline V gene, CDR1 is WSHSY and CDR2 is SAAADI. The CDR3 here is CASRGTGQNTEAFF. In nucleotides, the CDR3 is TGCGCCAGCAGGGGTACAGGGCAAAACACTGAAGCTTTCTTT.

This clone has just one count. This chain joins TRBV19 and TRBJ2-3, with D maybe TRBD2 (6 bases). CDR3 length: 16 amino acids. Between the trimmed V and J ends, which lost 4 bases and 0 bases, there was a span of 14 bases. Looked up from germline, CDR1 is LNHDA and CDR2 is SQIVND (reference sequence). CDR3 in amino acids: CASSKIRGASTDTQYF. CDR3 nucleotide sequence: TGTGCCAGTAGTAAAATTCGCGGGGCGAGCACAGATACGCAGTATTTT.